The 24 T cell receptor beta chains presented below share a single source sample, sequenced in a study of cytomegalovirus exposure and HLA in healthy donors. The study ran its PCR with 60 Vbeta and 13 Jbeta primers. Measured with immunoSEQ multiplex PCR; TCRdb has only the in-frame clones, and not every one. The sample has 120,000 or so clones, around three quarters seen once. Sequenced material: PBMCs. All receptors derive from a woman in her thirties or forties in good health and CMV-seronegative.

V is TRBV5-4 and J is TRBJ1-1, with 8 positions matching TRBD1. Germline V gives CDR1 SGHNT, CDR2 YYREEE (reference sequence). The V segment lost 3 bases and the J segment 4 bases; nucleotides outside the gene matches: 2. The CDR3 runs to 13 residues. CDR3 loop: CASSWTGSTEAFF. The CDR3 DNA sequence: TGTGCCAGCAGCTGGACAGGGAGCACTGAAGCTTTCTTT.

In nucleotides, the CDR3 is TGTGCCAGCGGCGGGACTAGTGGTGAGCAGTACTTC. This sequence encodes CASGGTSGEQYF. This chain connects TRBV27 to TRBJ2-7, with TRBD2 identical over 8 bases. J gave up 7 bases and V 8 bases, and 7 bases lay outside the gene matches. The germline gives CDR1 MNHEY, CDR2 SMNVEV (reference sequence). CDR3 length: 12 residues.

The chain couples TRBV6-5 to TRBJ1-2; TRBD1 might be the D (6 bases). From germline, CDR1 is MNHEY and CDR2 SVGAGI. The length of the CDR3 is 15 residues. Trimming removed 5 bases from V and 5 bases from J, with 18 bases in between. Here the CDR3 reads CASSTQGGGNYGYTF. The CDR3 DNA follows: TGTGCCAGCAGTACCCAGGGAGGGGGGAATTATGGCTACACCTTC.

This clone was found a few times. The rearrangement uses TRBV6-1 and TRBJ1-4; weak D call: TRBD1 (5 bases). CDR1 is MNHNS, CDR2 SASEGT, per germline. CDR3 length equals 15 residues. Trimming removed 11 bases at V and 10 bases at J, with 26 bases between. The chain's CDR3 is CASTGTSVGYGKLFF. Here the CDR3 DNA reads TGTGCCTCTACTGGGACTTCCGTGGGGTATGGAAAACTGTTTTTT.

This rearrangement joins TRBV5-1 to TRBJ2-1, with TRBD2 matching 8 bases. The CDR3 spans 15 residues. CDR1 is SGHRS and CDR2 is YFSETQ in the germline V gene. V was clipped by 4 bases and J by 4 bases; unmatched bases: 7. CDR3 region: CASSRGVAGYNEQFF. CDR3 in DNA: TGCGCCAGCAGCCGAGGGGTAGCGGGGTACAATGAGCAGTTCTTC.

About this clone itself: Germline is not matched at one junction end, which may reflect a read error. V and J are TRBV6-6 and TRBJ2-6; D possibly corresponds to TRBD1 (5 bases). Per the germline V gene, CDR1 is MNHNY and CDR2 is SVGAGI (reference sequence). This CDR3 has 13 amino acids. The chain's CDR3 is CASSPSGANGLTF. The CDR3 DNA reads TGTGCCAGCTCACCATCTGGGGCCAACGGCCTGACTTTC.

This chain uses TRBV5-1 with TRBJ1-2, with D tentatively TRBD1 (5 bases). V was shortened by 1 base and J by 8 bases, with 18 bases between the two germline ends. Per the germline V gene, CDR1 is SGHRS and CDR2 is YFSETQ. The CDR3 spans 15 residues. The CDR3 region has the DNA TGCGCCAGCAGCTTGTTGGGCTCCAGCGGGGACGGCTACACCTTC. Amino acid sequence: CASSLLGSSGDGYTF.

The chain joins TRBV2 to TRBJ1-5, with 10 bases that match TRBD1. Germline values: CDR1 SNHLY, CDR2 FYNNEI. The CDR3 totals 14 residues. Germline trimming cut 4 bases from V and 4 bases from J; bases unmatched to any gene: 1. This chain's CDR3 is CASSADRGNQPQHF. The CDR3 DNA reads TGTGCCAGCAGTGCGGACAGGGGGAATCAGCCCCAGCATTTT.

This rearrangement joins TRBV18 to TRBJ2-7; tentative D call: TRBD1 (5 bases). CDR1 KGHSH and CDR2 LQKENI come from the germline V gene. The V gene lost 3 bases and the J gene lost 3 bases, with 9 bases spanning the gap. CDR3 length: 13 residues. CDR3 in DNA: TGTGCCAGCTCACCGGTGACAGACTACGAGCAGTACTTC. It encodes CASSPVTDYEQYF.

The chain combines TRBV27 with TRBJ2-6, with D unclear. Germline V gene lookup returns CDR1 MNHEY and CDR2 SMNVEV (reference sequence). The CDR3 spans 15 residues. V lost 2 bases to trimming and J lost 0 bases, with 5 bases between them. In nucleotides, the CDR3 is TGTGCCAGCAGTTTAATATTCTCTGGGGCCAACGTCCTGACTTTC. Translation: CASSLIFSGANVLTF.

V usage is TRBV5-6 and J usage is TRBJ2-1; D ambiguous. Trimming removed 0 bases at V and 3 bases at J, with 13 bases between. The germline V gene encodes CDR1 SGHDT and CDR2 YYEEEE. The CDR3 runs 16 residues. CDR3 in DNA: TGTGCCAGCAGCTTGGGCGCGTCTGAGAACTACAATGAGCAGTTCTTC. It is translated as CASSLGASENYNEQFF. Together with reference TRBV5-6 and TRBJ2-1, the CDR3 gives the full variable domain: DAGVTQSPTHLIKTRGQQVTLRCSPKSGHDTVSWYQQALGQGPQFIFQYYEEEERQRGNFPDRFSGHQFPNYSSELNVNALLLGDSALYLCASSLGASENYNEQFFGPGTRLTVL.

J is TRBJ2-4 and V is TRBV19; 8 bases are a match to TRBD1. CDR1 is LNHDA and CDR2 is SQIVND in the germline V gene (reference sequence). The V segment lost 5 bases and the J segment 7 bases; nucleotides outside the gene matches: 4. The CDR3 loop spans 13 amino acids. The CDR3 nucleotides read TGTGCCAGTAGTGTGGACAGGGTGAACATTCAGTACTTC. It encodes CASSVDRVNIQYF.

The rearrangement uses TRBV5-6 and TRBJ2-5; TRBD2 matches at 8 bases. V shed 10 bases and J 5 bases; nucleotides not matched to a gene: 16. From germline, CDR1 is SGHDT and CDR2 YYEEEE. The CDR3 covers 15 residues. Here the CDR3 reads CASTSIRSGGETQYF. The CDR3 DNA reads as TGTGCCTCCACCTCGATCCGGTCGGGGGGGGAGACCCAGTACTTC.

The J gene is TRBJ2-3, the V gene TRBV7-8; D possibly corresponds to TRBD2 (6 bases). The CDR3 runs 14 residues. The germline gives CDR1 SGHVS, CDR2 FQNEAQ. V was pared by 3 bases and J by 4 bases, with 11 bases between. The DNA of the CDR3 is TGTGCCAGCAGCTTCGGCAGGGAGGCAGATACGCAGTATTTT. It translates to CASSFGREADTQYF.

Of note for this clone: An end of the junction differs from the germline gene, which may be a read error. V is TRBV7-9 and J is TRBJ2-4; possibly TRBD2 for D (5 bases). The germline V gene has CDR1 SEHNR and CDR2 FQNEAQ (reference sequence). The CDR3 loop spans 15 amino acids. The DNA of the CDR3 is TGTGCCAGCAGCTTAGGTAGTCTAGCCAAAAACAGTCAGTACTTC. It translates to CASSLGSLAKNSQYF.

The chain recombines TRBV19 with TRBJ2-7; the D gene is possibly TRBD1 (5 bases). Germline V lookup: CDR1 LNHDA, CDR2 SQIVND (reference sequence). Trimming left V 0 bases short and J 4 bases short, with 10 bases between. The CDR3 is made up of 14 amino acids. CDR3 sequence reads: CASSIDARAYEQYF. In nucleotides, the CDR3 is TGTGCCAGTAGTATAGACGCCAGGGCTTACGAGCAGTACTTC.

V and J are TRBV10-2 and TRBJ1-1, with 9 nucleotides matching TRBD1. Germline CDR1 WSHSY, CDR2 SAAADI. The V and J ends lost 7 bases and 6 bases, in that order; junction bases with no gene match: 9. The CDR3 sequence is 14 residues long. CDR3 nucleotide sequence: TGCGCCAGCAAGGACAGGGGTGGGGTCGCTGAAGCTTTCTTT. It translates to CASKDRGGVAEAFF.

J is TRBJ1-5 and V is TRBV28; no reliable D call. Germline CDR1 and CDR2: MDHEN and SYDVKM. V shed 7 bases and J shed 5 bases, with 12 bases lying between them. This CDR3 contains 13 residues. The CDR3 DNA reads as TGTGCCAGCACTAGTAGTTCACATCAGCCCCAGCATTTT. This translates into CASTSSSHQPQHF.

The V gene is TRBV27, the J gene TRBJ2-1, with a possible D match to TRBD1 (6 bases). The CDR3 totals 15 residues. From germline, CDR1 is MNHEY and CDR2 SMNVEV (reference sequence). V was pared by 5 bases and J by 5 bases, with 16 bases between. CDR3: CASSPGQFYNNEQFF. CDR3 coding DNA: TGTGCCAGCAGTCCTGGACAGTTTTACAACAATGAGCAGTTCTTC.

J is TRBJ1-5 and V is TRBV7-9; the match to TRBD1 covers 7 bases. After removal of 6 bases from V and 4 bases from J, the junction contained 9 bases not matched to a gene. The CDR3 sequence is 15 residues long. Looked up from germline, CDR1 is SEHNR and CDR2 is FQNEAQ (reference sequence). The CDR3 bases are TGTGCCAGCAGTTTTGCCCGGGACAGTAATCAGCCCCAGCATTTT. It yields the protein CASSFARDSNQPQHF.

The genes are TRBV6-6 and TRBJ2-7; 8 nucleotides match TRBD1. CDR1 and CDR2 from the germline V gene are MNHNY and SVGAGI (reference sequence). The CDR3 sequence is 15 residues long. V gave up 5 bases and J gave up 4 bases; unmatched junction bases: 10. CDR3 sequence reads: CASSRQGSGVYEQYF. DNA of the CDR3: TGTGCCAGCAGTCGACAGGGGAGTGGGGTTTACGAGCAGTACTTC.

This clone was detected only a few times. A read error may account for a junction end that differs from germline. The chain's CDR3 is CSSSFNEQYF. CDR3 nucleotides: TGTTCCAGCAGCTTCAACGAGCAGTACTTC. The V call is TRBV7-9, the J call TRBJ2-7; D is ambiguous. In germline, CDR1 is SEHNR, CDR2 FQNEAQ (reference sequence). This CDR3 contains 10 residues.

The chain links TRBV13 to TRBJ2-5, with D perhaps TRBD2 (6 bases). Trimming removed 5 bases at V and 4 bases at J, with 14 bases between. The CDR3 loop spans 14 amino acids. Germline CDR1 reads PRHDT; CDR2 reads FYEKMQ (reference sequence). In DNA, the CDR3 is TGTGCCAGCAGCCACGGGACTCTGTTAGAGACCCAGTACTTC. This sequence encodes CASSHGTLLETQYF.

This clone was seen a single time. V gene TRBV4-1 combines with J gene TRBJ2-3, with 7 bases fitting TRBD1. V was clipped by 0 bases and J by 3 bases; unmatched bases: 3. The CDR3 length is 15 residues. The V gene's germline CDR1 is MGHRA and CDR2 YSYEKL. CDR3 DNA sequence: TGCGCCAGCAGCCAAGAGGACAGGTCGACAGATACGCAGTATTTT. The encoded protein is CASSQEDRSTDTQYF.